The 31 T cell receptor beta chains given below trace back to one sample, sequenced in a study of shared clonotypes between healthy human individuals. The protocol was immunoSEQ multiplex PCR, while the TCRdb copy is restricted to in-frame clones and leaves out a portion. The profile shows more than 1.2 million clones, 98% of them singletons. Sequenced input: naive CD4+ T cells sorted from blood. Indicated subset: CD45RA+ positively selected. The origin of the receptors is a man in his thirties or forties in good health.

The gene calls are TRBV5-4 and TRBJ2-3; 9 nucleotides agree with TRBD2. Trimming cost V 4 bases and J 2 bases; bases outside gene matches: 8. CDR3 length equals 16 residues. Germline V gene sequence: CDR1 SGHNT, CDR2 YYREEE (reference sequence). CDR3 region: CASSQLTSGVTDTQYF. The DNA of the CDR3 is TGTGCCAGCAGCCAACTGACTAGCGGAGTCACAGATACGCAGTATTTT.

This clone was observed a single time. The CDR3 DNA is TGTGCCAGTAGTACTTTTGGGAGAGGCACAGATACGCAGTATTTT. Translating it yields CASSTFGRGTDTQYF. V and J are TRBV19 and TRBJ2-3, with D possibly being TRBD2 (5 bases). In germline, CDR1 is LNHDA, CDR2 SQIVND (reference sequence). V dropped 4 bases and J dropped 1 base, with 12 bases sitting between them. The CDR3 totals 15 residues.

V is TRBV5-1 and J is TRBJ2-5, with D perhaps TRBD1 or TRBD2 (5 bases each). Germline CDR1 SGHRS, CDR2 YFSETQ. V shed 4 bases and J shed 1 base, with 14 bases lying between them. CDR3 length: 15 amino acids. The DNA of the CDR3 is TGCGCCAGCAGCCCCCGGGGCGAGGGCCAAGAGACCCAGTACTTC. Amino acids: CASSPRGEGQETQYF.

The chain carries TRBV28 and TRBJ2-1; no definite D call. CDR1 is MDHEN and CDR2 is SYDVKM in the germline V gene. The CDR3 length is 12 residues. Trimming took 6 bases from V and 10 from J, leaving 13 bases between them. The CDR3 loop is CASSSRRPEQFF. The CDR3 DNA follows: TGTGCCAGCAGCTCTCGGCGGCCCGAGCAGTTCTTC.

The rearrangement joins TRBV6-1 to TRBJ2-7, with 8 bases identical to TRBD2. With V trimmed by 6 bases and J by 4 bases, 11 bases remained unmatched. Germline assignment: CDR1 MNHNS and CDR2 SASEGT. This CDR3 spans 15 amino acids. As DNA, the CDR3 is TGTGCCAGCAGGACCGGGACTAGTTCATCTTACGAGCAGTACTTC. It translates to CASRTGTSSSYEQYF.

This clone occurred once. The chain links TRBV9 to TRBJ2-3; 10 nucleotides align to TRBD2. With V trimmed by 0 bases and J by 7 bases, 5 bases remained unmatched. The CDR3 contains 15 residues. Germline CDR1 reads SGDLS; CDR2 reads YYNGEE. The CDR3 DNA is TGTGCCAGCAGCGTAGAAGCGGGAGGGCCCTATACGCAGTATTTT. Its translation: CASSVEAGGPYTQYF.

This chain connects TRBV6-5 to TRBJ2-1; D may be TRBD2 (6 bases). Trimming left V 2 bases short and J 6 bases short, with 17 bases between. The CDR3 is 16 residues long. Germline V CDR1 and CDR2: MNHEY, SVGAGI. The CDR3 sequence is CASSYTAGPPINEQFF. DNA of the CDR3: TGTGCCAGCAGTTACACTGCGGGACCTCCTATCAATGAGCAGTTCTTC.

This rearrangement joins TRBV18 to TRBJ2-1, with 13 bases lining up with TRBD2. V lost 6 bases, J lost 5 bases, and 4 bases stayed unmatched. This CDR3 contains 15 residues. Germline-derived CDR1 and CDR2 are KGHSH and LQKENI. The CDR3 loop is CASSQGLAGDNEQFF. The DNA for the CDR3 is TGTGCCAGCTCTCAAGGACTAGCGGGAGACAATGAGCAGTTCTTC.

This clone was observed a handful of times. The V call is TRBV6-5, the J call TRBJ1-5; TRBD1 aligns across 7 bases. This CDR3 region has 13 residues. Germline CDR1 is MNHEY and CDR2 is SVGAGI. Trimming removed 6 bases from V and 6 bases from J; junction bases left unmatched: 5. The CDR3 DNA is TGTGCCAGCAGCCTGGACAGGCTTCAGCCCCAGCATTTT. Translated, it gives CASSLDRLQPQHF.

V usage is TRBV7-2 and J usage is TRBJ2-7; TRBD2 matches 16 bases. There are 16 residues in the CDR3. The germline V gene has CDR1 SGHTA and CDR2 FQGNSA. V lost 4 bases and J lost 4; bases outside the gene matches: 4. DNA for the CDR3: TGTGCCAGCAGCTCGGGACTAGCGGGAGGGCCGTACGAGCAGTACTTC. Amino acid sequence: CASSSGLAGGPYEQYF. Variable domain in full (rest from reference TRBV7-2 and TRBJ2-7): GAGVSQSPSNKVTEKGKDVELRCDPISGHTALYWYRQSLGQGLEFLIYFQGNSAPDKSGLPSDRFSAERTGGSVSTLTIQRTQQEDSAVYLCASSSGLAGGPYEQYFGPGTRLTVT.

The chain couples TRBV9 to TRBJ2-3; the D call may be TRBD1 or TRBD2 (5 bases each). The germline gives CDR1 SGDLS, CDR2 YYNGEE. Deletions cut 3 bases from V and 2 bases from J, with 16 bases between. There are 16 residues in the CDR3. Here the CDR3 DNA reads TGTGCCAGCAGCGCGGGACGGCAAGCTTTCACAGATACGCAGTATTTT. Amino acid sequence: CASSAGRQAFTDTQYF.

The chain carries TRBV11-2 and TRBJ2-1; 10 bases line up with TRBD2. V was clipped by 0 bases and J by 5 bases; unmatched bases: 7. The CDR3 runs to 17 residues. Germline CDR1 and CDR2: SGHAT and FQNNGV. As DNA, the CDR3 is TGTGCCAGCAGCTTAGATTCCGGGACTAGCGCTCACAATGAGCAGTTCTTC. Protein: CASSLDSGTSAHNEQFF.

The V and J genes are TRBV27 and TRBJ2-7, with 9 bases identical to TRBD1. The CDR3 totals 16 residues. The V gene end was trimmed by 2 bases and the J gene end by 2 bases; junction bases not matched to a gene: 7. The germline CDR1 and CDR2 sequences are MNHEY and SMNVEV (reference sequence). The CDR3 bases are TGTGCCAGCAGTTTAGACGGGACAGGGTTGCCCTACGAGCAGTACTTC. It yields the protein CASSLDGTGLPYEQYF.

The CDR3 bases are TGTGCCAGCAGCAAAGTAGTCCAGGGGCCCAATCAGCCCCAGCATTTT. Its translation: CASSKVVQGPNQPQHF. The chain has TRBV21-1 and TRBJ1-5; TRBD1 is taken as the D call from the table, unchecked against the DNA. TRBV21-1 is a pseudogene segment. This CDR3 spans 16 amino acids.

The V and J genes are TRBV15 and TRBJ2-2; perhaps TRBD2 as D (6 bases). V lost 3 bases and J lost 4, with 18 bases in between. The CDR3 is 17 residues long. Germline V gene sequence: CDR1 LNHNV, CDR2 YYDKDF (reference sequence). CDR3 sequence: CATSSVPGTLSTGELFF. The CDR3 DNA reads as TGTGCCACCAGCAGTGTCCCCGGGACTCTTTCCACCGGGGAGCTGTTTTTT. The whole variable domain, remainder taken from reference TRBV15 and TRBJ2-2, is DAMVIQNPRYQVTQFGKPVTLSCSQTLNHNVMYWYQQKSSQAPKLLFHYYDKDFNNEADTPDNFQSRRPNTSFCFLDIRSPGLGDTAMYLCATSSVPGTLSTGELFFGEGSRLTVL.

The CDR3 DNA reads as TGTGCCAGCAGTTTAAGAGGGGACAGGGGATCCCCCTACGAGCAGTACTTC. Amino acids: CASSLRGDRGSPYEQYF. The chain couples TRBV27 to TRBJ2-7; 10 bases line up with TRBD1. Germline V lookup: CDR1 MNHEY, CDR2 SMNVEV (reference sequence). This CDR3 is 17 amino acids long. The ends lost 2 bases at V and 2 bases at J; junction bases unmatched: 9.

The genes are TRBV18 and TRBJ2-3; tentative D call: TRBD1 (6 bases). The CDR3 is made up of 16 amino acids. Trimming took 3 bases from V and 0 from J, leaving 13 bases between them. The germline gives CDR1 KGHSH, CDR2 LQKENI. In DNA form, the CDR3 reads TGTGCCAGCTCACCTCGGGACAAAATAAGCACAGATACGCAGTATTTT. This encodes CASSPRDKISTDTQYF.

This chain links TRBV5-1 with TRBJ2-7; D is ambiguous. Germline lookup yields CDR1 SGHRS and CDR2 YFSETQ. The CDR3 extends over 13 amino acids. V shed 5 bases and J shed 3 bases, with 12 bases lying between them. CDR3 protein: CASSIQSNYEQYF. CDR3 coding DNA: TGCGCCAGCAGTATCCAATCTAACTACGAGCAGTACTTC.

The gene calls are TRBV19 and TRBJ1-5; D ambiguous. Germline CDR1 reads LNHDA; CDR2 reads SQIVND (reference sequence). This CDR3 spans 15 amino acids. V lost 6 bases, J lost 4 bases, and 16 bases lay in between. CDR3 nucleotides: TGTGCCAGTAGCCCCGGGCGCGGGGTGAATCAGCCCCAGCATTTT. Translated: CASSPGRGVNQPQHF.

The genes are TRBV11-2 and TRBJ1-1, with D perhaps TRBD1 (6 bases). CDR1 and CDR2 (germline): SGHAT, FQNNGV. V dropped 3 bases and J dropped 2 bases, with 25 bases sitting between them. This CDR3 comprises 19 residues. The CDR3 loop is CASSFNSLDGTNHNTEAFF. The CDR3 DNA sequence: TGTGCCAGCAGCTTCAATTCACTAGATGGGACAAACCATAACACTGAAGCTTTCTTT.

The chain employs TRBV5-5 and TRBJ1-4; D gene ambiguous. This CDR3 has 13 amino acids. Between the trimmed V and J ends, which lost 4 bases and 7 bases, there was a span of 11 bases. Germline-derived CDR1 and CDR2 are SGHKS and YYEKEE (reference sequence). CDR3 DNA: TGTGCCAGCAGCCTCGTCCCGGTTGAAAAACTGTTTTTT. It is translated as CASSLVPVEKLFF.

The V call is TRBV15, the J call TRBJ2-5, with TRBD2 matching over 7 bases. CDR3 length: 18 amino acids. V shed 0 bases, J shed 4 bases, and the junction held 14 bases outside the gene matches. Germline V CDR1 and CDR2: LNHNV, YYDKDF (reference sequence). This chain's CDR3 is CATSRDRYRDYQPETQYF. The CDR3 nucleotides are TGTGCCACCAGCAGAGATCGGTACCGGGACTACCAACCAGAGACCCAGTACTTC. The variable domain in full, completed from reference TRBV15 and TRBJ2-5, reads DAMVIQNPRYQVTQFGKPVTLSCSQTLNHNVMYWYQQKSSQAPKLLFHYYDKDFNNEADTPDNFQSRRPNTSFCFLDIRSPGLGDTAMYLCATSRDRYRDYQPETQYFGPGTRLLVL.

The V call is TRBV4-1, the J call TRBJ1-1; no clear D gene. The ends were cut back, 1 base at V and 2 bases at J, with 8 bases in the middle. The CDR3 covers 14 residues. Germline V lookup: CDR1 MGHRA, CDR2 YSYEKL. CDR3 residues: CASSQGILNTEAFF. The CDR3 DNA follows: TGCGCCAGCAGCCAAGGAATCTTAAACACTGAAGCTTTCTTT.

The chain is built from TRBV4-2 and TRBJ2-3, with 10 bases identical to TRBD2. The CDR3 is 16 residues long. The germline gives CDR1 LGHNA, CDR2 YNFKEQ. J gave up 2 bases and V 4 bases, and 6 bases lay outside the gene matches. The CDR3 nucleotides are TGTGCCAGCAGCCCTCAGCGGGAGGGACCCACAGATACGCAGTATTTT. It translates to CASSPQREGPTDTQYF.

In its sample, this clone was seen once. The J gene is TRBJ2-3, the V gene TRBV5-4; TRBD2 matches 9 bases. Germline CDR1 is SGHNT and CDR2 is YYREEE (reference sequence). The CDR3 loop spans 16 amino acids. V dropped 4 bases and J dropped 5; count of bases not matched to a gene: 11. CDR3 bases: TGTGCCAGCAGCCGGATAGCGGGAGTTGGTCAAGATACGCAGTATTTT. As protein: CASSRIAGVGQDTQYF.

The chain employs TRBV7-8 and TRBJ2-3; 7 bases line up with TRBD2. This CDR3 contains 18 residues. Unmatched junction bases numbered 10, after V lost 1 base and J lost 0 bases. Germline-derived CDR1 and CDR2 are SGHVS and FQNEAQ. The CDR3 is CASSLVASGGTSTDTQYF. Written as DNA, the CDR3 is TGTGCCAGCAGCTTAGTAGCTAGCGGAGGAACTAGCACAGATACGCAGTATTTT.

V gene TRBV10-2 combines with J gene TRBJ2-7, with TRBD2 identical over 9 bases. V lost 0 bases and J lost 2; bases outside the gene matches: 2. The CDR3 sequence is 15 residues long. Germline V gene lookup returns CDR1 WSHSY and CDR2 SAAADI. The CDR3 region is CASSESWTSAYEQYF. The CDR3 DNA is TGCGCCAGCAGTGAGTCTTGGACTAGCGCCTACGAGCAGTACTTC.

On this clone: Distinct nucleotide sequences in the sample also encode this CDR3. The rearrangement joins TRBV5-1 to TRBJ2-2; possibly TRBD1 for D (5 bases). Germline V CDR1 and CDR2: SGHRS, YFSETQ. V was shortened by 0 bases and J by 4 bases, with 10 bases between the two germline ends. The CDR3 contains 15 residues. The CDR3 coding sequence is TGCGCCAGCAGCTTGGGTCAGGGTGGCACCGGGGAGCTGTTTTTT. Translation gives CASSLGQGGTGELFF.

This sequence joins TRBV5-1 and TRBJ2-3, with D perhaps TRBD1 (5 bases). CDR3 size: 14 residues. Germline V gene lookup returns CDR1 SGHRS and CDR2 YFSETQ. V gave up 3 bases and J gave up 2 bases, with 10 bases separating them. CDR3 nucleotides: TGCGCCAGCAGCTCAGGACACCTCACAGATACGCAGTATTTT. Translation: CASSSGHLTDTQYF.

This sequence joins TRBV18 and TRBJ2-7; no firm D call. Germline V gene data show CDR1 as KGHSH and CDR2 as LQKENI. V lost 4 bases to trimming and J lost 1 base, with 11 bases between them. The CDR3 loop spans 14 amino acids. CDR3 nucleotides: TGTGCCAGCTCACTGGGCAGGTTGTCCTACGAGCAGTACTTC. Amino acids: CASSLGRLSYEQYF.

The chain uses TRBV28 and TRBJ1-5; D is possibly TRBD1 (6 bases). Trimming cost V 8 bases and J 4 bases, with 18 bases left between them. Germline V gene lookup returns CDR1 MDHEN and CDR2 SYDVKM. This CDR3 is 15 amino acids long. The CDR3 sequence: CASGLLQGNNQPQHF. The CDR3, as DNA: TGTGCCAGCGGCCTACTCCAGGGGAATAATCAGCCCCAGCATTTT.